The 20 T cell receptor beta chains listed next were all sequenced from one sample in a study of tumor and adjacent non-tumor tissue in lung cancer (dated by TCRdb to the late 2010s). The receptor library was made with multiplex PCR. Instrument on record: Illumina HiSeq 2500. Following protocols modified from ARM-PCR, the researchers constructed TCRbeta libraries through three rounds of nested PCR with primers (Table S4). The raw public reads went through TCRdb reprocessing: fastp at Q25, MiXCR clone calling, in-frame beta chains kept. Rows are combined by CDR3 protein, so each entry shows the most common genes and DNA. This sample is represented by 68,000 or so distinct CDR3 sequences; around 60% of them were singletons. The ten biggest clones cover 20% of the sample. RNA was isolated from bulk unsorted tissue, and RNA quality was assessed with a NanoDrop ND-1000 and an Agilent 2100. Material for sequencing was lung tumor tissue. Receptors were obtained from a man aged 50 to 60 with non-small cell lung cancer.

The chain recombines TRBV7-9 with TRBJ1-1; D gene ambiguous. Germline loops: CDR1 SEHNR, CDR2 FQNEAQ (reference sequence). The V end lost 6 bases, the J end lost 7 bases, and 12 bases lay between the germline ends. This CDR3 spans 12 amino acids. In DNA, the CDR3 is TGTGCCAGCAGTATAGGAAGCATTGAAGCTTTCTTT. Translation: CASSIGSIEAFF.

Concerning this clonotype itself: The junction and the germline gene differ at one end; a read error may be behind it. The chain has TRBV11-3 and TRBJ2-2, with D uncertain. Germline assignment: CDR1 SGHNT and CDR2 YENEEA. The CDR3 spans 13 residues. DNA of the CDR3: TGTGCCAGCAATAACGCGAACACCGGTGAGCTGTTTTTT. Translating it yields CASNNANTGELFF.

The chain has TRBV18 and TRBJ1-2, with unresolved D. The CDR3 covers 16 residues. Per germline, CDR1 KGHSH and CDR2 LQKENI. The V gene lost 6 bases and the J gene lost 2 bases, with 19 bases spanning the gap. The CDR3 DNA follows: TGTGCCAGCTCTCCCTTCGGAGGCCGTACGAACTATGGCTACACCTTC. Residues: CASSPFGGRTNYGYTF. Full variable domain (outside the CDR3, taken from reference TRBV18 and TRBJ1-2): NAGVMQNPRHLVRRRGQEARLRCSPMKGHSHVYWYRQLPEEGLKFMVYLQKENIIDESGMPKERFSAEFPKEGPSILRIQQVVRGDSAAYFCASSPFGGRTNYGYTFGSGTRLTVV.

This clonotype was counted ten times or more. This rearrangement joins TRBV29-1 to TRBJ2-1, with a weak D call TRBD1 (6 bases). Deletions cut 7 bases from V and 0 bases from J, with 13 bases between. The CDR3 consists of 14 residues. The germline gives CDR1 SQVTM, CDR2 ANQGSEA. For the CDR3, the DNA is TGCAGCGGGCGCTCCAGGGGCTCCTACAATGAGCAGTTCTTC. This codes for CSGRSRGSYNEQFF.

Comment on this clonotype: One end of the junction fails to match germline, which may point to a read error. This sequence joins TRBV2 and TRBJ2-7, with D perhaps matching TRBD1 (5 bases). CDR1 and CDR2 (germline): SNHLY, FYNNEI. This CDR3 contains 13 residues. The CDR3 protein is CTSSMARDYEQYF. The CDR3 DNA is TGTACCAGCAGTATGGCCAGGGACTACGAGCAGTACTTC.

The rearrangement joins TRBV2 to TRBJ2-1; 9 nucleotides agree with TRBD1. The CDR3 is 16 residues long. The J segment lost 3 bases and the V segment lost 4 bases, leaving 7 bases of the junction unmatched. Germline V gene data show CDR1 as SNHLY and CDR2 as FYNNEI. Here the CDR3 reads CASSGVGTGIYNEQFF. The CDR3 coding sequence is TGTGCCAGCAGTGGGGTCGGGACAGGGATCTACAATGAGCAGTTCTTC.

Worth noting for this clonotype: A junction boundary mismatches the germline segment, possibly from a read error. V usage is TRBV11-2 and J usage is TRBJ2-7; perhaps TRBD2 as D (5 bases). Per germline, CDR1 SGHAT and CDR2 FQNNGV. CDR3 length: 14 residues. CDR3 sequence (DNA): TGTGCCAGCAGCTTAAATCCTAGCTGCTACGAGCGGTACTTC. Its protein product is CASSLNPSCYERYF.

Remarks on this clonotype: This may arise from a read error, as a much more abundant clone is one base away. This chain uses TRBV6-5 with TRBJ1-1; D is perhaps TRBD1 (5 bases). This CDR3 has 14 amino acids. Germline CDR1 is MNHEY and CDR2 is SVGAGI. CDR3 residues: CTSSYTSGGAEAFF. The DNA of the CDR3 is TGTACCAGCAGTTACACCTCCGGGGGGGCTGAAGCTTTCTTT.

The rearrangement joins TRBV10-3 to TRBJ2-7, with 8 bases identical to TRBD2. This CDR3 is built from 16 residues. CDR1 and CDR2 from the germline V gene are ENHRY and SYGVKD. The J segment lost 10 bases and the V segment lost 4 bases, leaving 18 bases of the junction unmatched. The CDR3 loop reads CAISGLGGTSGIDQYF. Written as DNA, the CDR3 is TGTGCCATCAGTGGCCTAGGAGGGACTAGTGGTATTGATCAGTACTTC.

On this clonotype itself: A much larger clone lies a single base off, so this may be a read error. A read error is likely, as this CDR3 ends without the conserved phenylalanine or tryptophan. The chain combines TRBV20-1 with TRBJ2-7; tentatively, D is TRBD2 (7 bases). The CDR3 extends over 11 amino acids. Germline V gene lookup returns CDR1 DFQATT and CDR2 SNEGSKA (reference sequence). CDR3 protein: CGMRGRANQYS. In nucleotides, the CDR3 is TGCGGAATGAGGGGGAGGGCCAATCAGTACTCC.

A remark on this clonotype: A read error is possible here, since a much larger clone lies one base away. This chain connects TRBV28 to TRBJ2-1, with D unresolved. Looked up from germline, CDR1 is MDHEN and CDR2 is SYDVKM. The CDR3 is 9 amino acids. The CDR3: CVKIAGQFF. CDR3 sequence (DNA): TGTGTCAAAATAGCCGGGCAGTTCTTC. Together with reference TRBV28 and TRBJ2-1, the CDR3 gives the full variable domain: DVKVTQSSRYLVKRTGEKVFLECVQDMDHENMFWYRQDPGLGLRLIYFSYDVKMKEKGDIPEGYSVSREKKERFSLILESASTNQTSMYLCVKIAGQFFGPGTRLTVL.

In regard to this clonotype: Given a much more abundant clone one base away, this may be a read error. For the CDR3, the DNA is TGTGCCAGCAGCCCAGGGATGACAGCCCCCTACGGGCAGTACTTC. It codes for CASSPGMTAPYGQYF. The rearrangement links TRBV11-3 to TRBJ2-7, with a possible D match to TRBD1 (5 bases). The CDR3 consists of 15 residues. Germline CDR1 SGHNT, CDR2 YENEEA. Supplemented by reference TRBV11-3 and TRBJ2-7, the full variable domain reads EAGVVQSPRYKIIEKKQPVAFWCNPISGHNTLYWYLQNLGQGPELLIRYENEEAVDDSQLPKDRFSAERLKGVDSTLKIQPAELGDSAVYLCASSPGMTAPYGQYFGPGTRLTVT.

Remarks on this clonotype: Just one base apart from a much larger clone, this may be a read error. Because the CDR3 is missing its conserved closing phenylalanine or tryptophan, this is likely a read error. This sequence joins TRBV2 and TRBJ2-7, with D possibly TRBD2 on 6 matching bases. This CDR3 comprises 13 residues. The germline gives CDR1 SNHLY, CDR2 FYNNEI. Deletions cut 6 bases from V and 5 bases from J, with 14 bases between. CDR3 protein: CASRLRGGNEQYL. CDR3 coding DNA: TGTGCCAGCAGGCTGCGCGGCGGGAACGAGCAGTACTTA.

Details on this clonotype: One base away lies a much larger clone, so this may be a sequencing read error. The J gene is TRBJ2-1, the V gene TRBV7-8; D is perhaps TRBD2 (5 bases). This CDR3 region has 14 residues. The germline gives CDR1 SGHVS, CDR2 FQNEAQ. CDR3 amino acids: CASSPAGIGNEPFF. Here the CDR3 DNA reads TGTGCCAGCAGCCCAGCCGGGATAGGCAATGAGCCGTTCTTC.

Worth noting for this clonotype: Germline is not matched at one junction end, which may reflect a read error. The genes are TRBV7-9 and TRBJ1-5, with 7 positions matching TRBD1. Germline V gene lookup returns CDR1 SEHNR and CDR2 FQNEAQ (reference sequence). This CDR3 has 16 residues. CDR3 loop: CASSSIGGAGNQPQHF. CDR3 in DNA: TGTGCCAGTAGCTCAATAGGGGGCGCAGGCAATCAGCCCCAGCATTTT.

This clonotype has more than one count but fewer than ten. At one end the junction does not follow the germline gene, possibly because of a read error. This rearrangement joins TRBV6-5 to TRBJ1-1, with D possibly being TRBD1 (5 bases). The CDR3 loop spans 16 amino acids. The germline CDR1 and CDR2 sequences are MNHEY and SVGAGI. In DNA form, the CDR3 reads TGTGCCAGCAGGCCCCGACAGCCCTACATGAACGCTGAAGCTTTCTTT. Residues: CASRPRQPYMNAEAFF.

As concerns this clonotype: One end of the junction is discordant with germline, which a read error may explain. The V gene is TRBV4-1, the J gene TRBJ1-5; 9 bases align to TRBD1. TRBJ2-3 explains the end of the DNA better; the J call may be wrong. CDR1 MGHRA and CDR2 YSYEKL come from the germline V gene. The CDR3 has 15 amino acids. The CDR3 loop is CANSQRTGGFKPQYF. In DNA form, the CDR3 reads TGCGCCAACAGCCAACGTACAGGGGGCTTTAAGCCCCAGTATTTT.

This clonotype has at least ten counts. This sequence joins TRBV5-8 and TRBJ2-5, with 7 bases that match TRBD1. CDR1 is SGHTS and CDR2 is YDEGEE in the germline V gene. Trimming removed 0 bases from V and 5 bases from J; junction bases left unmatched: 10. The CDR3 runs 16 residues. CDR3 sequence: CASSLGLGQSKETQYF. CDR3 nucleotides: TGTGCCAGCAGCTTGGGGCTGGGACAGTCCAAGGAGACCCAGTACTTC. The whole variable domain, filled in from reference TRBV5-8 and TRBJ2-5, reads EAGVTQSPTHLIKTRGQQATLRCSPISGHTSVYWYQQALGLGLQFLLWYDEGEERNRGNFPPRFSGRQFPNYSSELNVNALELEDSALYLCASSLGLGQSKETQYFGPGTRLLVL.

Details on this clonotype: A much larger clone is a single base away; this may be a read error. The V and J genes are TRBV12-3 or TRBV12-4 and TRBJ2-5, with 8 bases identical to TRBD1. This CDR3 has 14 amino acids. V was clipped by 3 bases and J by 1 base; unmatched bases: 1. The DNA of the CDR3 is TGTGCCAGCAGTTTGGGACAGGTCCAAGAGACCCAGTACTTC. It translates to CASSLGQVQETQYF.

This clonotype was picked up a small number of times. The chain carries TRBV7-8 and TRBJ2-3, with D perhaps being TRBD1 or TRBD2 (6 bases each). In germline, CDR1 is SGHVS, CDR2 FQNEAQ. The CDR3 covers 15 residues. The V and J ends lost 6 bases and 1 base respectively, with 14 bases between them. The CDR3: CASSPVEGGTDTQYF. The CDR3 bases are TGTGCCAGCAGTCCCGTGGAGGGGGGCACAGATACGCAGTATTTT. The entire variable domain, with the rest obtained from reference TRBV7-8 and TRBJ2-3, is as follows: GAGVSQSPRYKVAKRGQDVALRCDPISGHVSLFWYQQALGQGPEFLTYFQNEAQLDKSGLPSDRFFAERPEGSVSTLKIQRTQQEDSAVYLCASSPVEGGTDTQYFGPGTRLTVL.